Listed below are T cell receptor beta chains from one sample, sequenced in a study of PD-1 blockade in classical Hodgkin lymphoma. Data came from immunoSEQ multiplex PCR; TCRdb stores just in-frame clones and leaves some out. The sample contains tens of thousands of clones, around 87% of which appear only once. The material sequenced was CD4+ T cells from blood, taken before the fourth cycle of nivolumab. The receptor source for this set is a human donor with classical Hodgkin lymphoma. Each CDR3 is given with its conserved first and last residue. A D gene is named only where the DNA matches it firmly. Size is omitted from some rows. Given values are once, few, many or a class for expanded clones.

V gene	J gene	clone size	D gene	CDR3 DNA	CDR3 protein
TRBV27	TRBJ2-7	-	-	TGTGCCAGCAGGGCCGGATCCTACGAGCAGTACTTC	CASRAGSYEQYF
TRBV10-3	TRBJ1-5	-	-	TGTGCCATCAGTGAGGAGGATATAGCTGGCAATCAGCCCCAGCATTTT	CAISEEDIAGNQPQHF
TRBV5-1	TRBJ2-7	once	TRBD2	TGCGCCAGCAGCTTGCTAGCGGGGGCTGTACGGGAGCAGTACTTC	CASSLLAGAVREQYF
TRBV5-1	TRBJ2-3	-	TRBD1	TGCGCCAGCAGCTTGGAGCCCACGGGACAGGGGGCTTTTCTAACAGATACGCAGTATTTT	CASSLEPTGQGAFLTDTQYF
TRBV28	TRBJ2-5	-	-	TGTGCCACCGCCCGGGTTATCCAAGAGACCCAGTACTTC	CATARVIQETQYF
TRBV9	TRBJ1-2	-	-	TGTGCCAGCCAGGAATTAGCTAGTGGCTACACCTTC	CASQELASGYTF
TRBV7-9	TRBJ2-7	-	TRBD1	TGTGCCAGCAGCTTGACAGGGGGTCTCTACGAGCAGTACTTC	CASSLTGGLYEQYF
TRBV5-4	TRBJ2-5	-	-	TGTGCCAGCAGCTTCCCAGGATCAGGAGAGACCCAGTACTTC	CASSFPGSGETQYF
TRBV5-1	TRBJ1-2	-	TRBD1	TGCGCCAGCAGCTTGACAGGGGACTATGGCTACACCTTC	CASSLTGDYGYTF
TRBV6-1	TRBJ1-1	-	-	TGTGCCAGCAGACTCGGGACGCACACTGAAGCTTTCTTT	CASRLGTHTEAFF
TRBV28	TRBJ1-5	-	-	TGTGCCAGCAGTTTTGAGACAGGCACGGTTCAGCCCCAGCATTTT	CASSFETGTVQPQHF
TRBV18	TRBJ1-5	-	-	TGTGCCAGCTCGGAGGGGGTCGGCAATCAGCCCCAGCATTTT	CASSEGVGNQPQHF
TRBV15	TRBJ2-5	-	-	TGTGCCACCAGCAGAGATCGGGGGCCGCAAGAGACCCAGTACTTC	CATSRDRGPQETQYF
TRBV28	TRBJ2-7	-	-	TGTGCCAGCAGCCAGGACAGCTACGAGCAGTACTTC	CASSQDSYEQYF
TRBV19	TRBJ1-3	-	-	TGTGCCAGTAGTAGGACAGACTCTGGAAACACCATATATTTT	CASSRTDSGNTIYF
TRBV9	TRBJ1-2	few	TRBD1	TGTGCCAGCAGCGTAGAGGCAGGGGGCTACTATGGCTACACCTTC	CASSVEAGGYYGYTF
TRBV7-9	TRBJ2-1	-	-	TGTGCCAGCAGCTTCCAACTTGGACCGCAATCATCCTACAATGAGCAGTTCTTC	CASSFQLGPQSSYNEQFF
TRBV11-2	TRBJ2-1	once	TRBD2	TGTGCCAGCACCCCGACTAGCGGGAGGCCAACCTACAATGAGCAGTTCTTC	CASTPTSGRPTYNEQFF
TRBV29-1	TRBJ2-5	few	TRBD1	TGCAGCGTTGTAGGTAGGGGGCAGGTCCAAGGGACCCAGTACTTC	CSVVGRGQVQGTQYF
TRBV28	TRBJ2-1	-	TRBD2	TGTGCCAGCAGCGGGACTAGCGGGAGGCCTTCCTACAATGAGCAGTTCTTC	CASSGTSGRPSYNEQFF
TRBV6-1	TRBJ2-1	-	-	TGTGCCAGCAGTGAATGGCCCCCGAGCTCCTACAATGAGCAGTTCTTC	CASSEWPPSSYNEQFF
TRBV11-3	TRBJ2-3	-	-	TGTGCCAGCAGCTCCAATAGCGATACGCAGTATTTT	CASSSNSDTQYF
TRBV19	TRBJ2-3	-	TRBD2	TGTGCCAGTAGTATCAATTCCGGGAGGGATACGCAGTATTTT	CASSINSGRDTQYF
TRBV7-9	TRBJ2-5	-	TRBD2	TGTGCCAGCAGCCTAGCGGGAGGGGTGGAGACCCAGTACTTC	CASSLAGGVETQYF
TRBV29-1	TRBJ2-3	-	TRBD2	TGCAGCGTCCCCCCCGGCGGGGGGGTTGCAGATACGCAGTATTTT	CSVPPGGGVADTQYF
TRBV9	TRBJ2-1	-	-	TGTGCCAGCAGCATGGGGACCTTCGCCTACAATGAGCAGTTCTTC	CASSMGTFAYNEQFF
TRBV5-4	TRBJ2-7	-	TRBD2	TGTGCCAGCAGCTTGGGCCCTCGAGGACGGGGGGACGAGCAGTACTTC	CASSLGPRGRGDEQYF
TRBV28	TRBJ1-5	once	TRBD1	TGTGCCAGCAGTTTATCGACAGGGGGCATACAGCCCCAGCATTTT	CASSLSTGGIQPQHF
TRBV10-3	TRBJ2-3	-	TRBD1	TGTGCCATCAGTGAGAGGGGGACAGGGAGCACAGATACGCAGTATTTT	CAISERGTGSTDTQYF
TRBV10-3	TRBJ2-2	-	-	TGTGCCATCAGGGAACAGGCCGCCGGGGAGCTGTTTTTT	CAIREQAAGELFF
TRBV9	TRBJ2-2	-	-	TGTGCCAGCAGCGTAGGTAATAGCGGCCCCACCGGGGAGCTGTTTTTT	CASSVGNSGPTGELFF
TRBV29-1	TRBJ2-3	once	TRBD2	TGCAGCGTTGGACCCCGACTAGCAACAGATACGCAGTATTTT	CSVGPRLATDTQYF
TRBV7-9	TRBJ2-7	-	-	TGTGCCAGCAGCCCTCGGAGGGAAAGCTCCTACGAGCAGTACTTC	CASSPRRESSYEQYF
TRBV2	TRBJ2-5	-	-	TGTGCCAGCAGTGTAAAAGAGACCCAGTACTTC	CASSVKETQYF
TRBV4-2	TRBJ2-2	-	TRBD2	TGTGCCAGCAGCCAAGGACTAGCAGGGCAGAGCACCGGGGAGCTGTTTTTT	CASSQGLAGQSTGELFF
TRBV5-8	TRBJ1-3	-	-	TGTGCCAGCGCCGGGGGTATGGTTGGAAACACCATATATTTT	CASAGGMVGNTIYF
TRBV2	TRBJ2-7	-	-	TGTGCCAGCAGTGAAGCGTGGGCTGGGGAGTACTTC	CASSEAWAGEYF
TRBV6-6	TRBJ2-7	-	-	TGTGCCAGCAGTTATCTATATGCCTACGAGCAGTACTTC	CASSYLYAYEQYF
TRBV9	TRBJ2-5	once	TRBD2	TGTGCCAGCAGAGAAAAACGGACTAGCCGTATACAAGAGACCCAGTACTTC	CASREKRTSRIQETQYF
TRBV7-6	TRBJ2-6	once	-	TGTGCCAGCAGCTCAGGGGGGACTGGGGCCAACGTCCTGACTTTC	CASSSGGTGANVLTF
TRBV19	TRBJ2-3	-	-	TGTGCCAGTAGCTTGGGGTACACAGATACGCAGTATTTT	CASSLGYTDTQYF
TRBV10-1	TRBJ1-5	-	TRBD1	TGCGCCGTCCCGGGACAGGGATATAGCAATCAGCCCCAGCATTTT	CAVPGQGYSNQPQHF
TRBV7-9	TRBJ1-2	-	-	TGTGCCAGCAGCATTTCAGGGTCCCCCTATGGCTACACCTTC	CASSISGSPYGYTF
TRBV19	TRBJ1-2	-	-	TGTGCCAGTAGTACCGTCCTACAAGCTAACTATGGCTACACCTTC	CASSTVLQANYGYTF
TRBV5-6	TRBJ2-1	-	TRBD2	TGTGCCAGCAGCCCTCTAGCGGGAGGCGGGAATGAGCAGTTCTTC	CASSPLAGGGNEQFF
TRBV29-1	TRBJ2-7	-	TRBD1	TGCAGCGTCTGGGACAGGCCCTACGAGCAGTACTTC	CSVWDRPYEQYF
TRBV2	TRBJ1-5	few	-	TGTGCCAGCAGCACTGCAAATCAGCCCCAGCATTTT	CASSTANQPQHF
TRBV28	TRBJ2-7	-	-	TGTGCCAGCAGTTTAATTCAGTCCTACGAGCAGTACTTC	CASSLIQSYEQYF
TRBV2	TRBJ2-3	-	TRBD2	TGTGCCAGCAGGGGGACTAGTCCCGATACGCAGTATTTT	CASRGTSPDTQYF
TRBV28	TRBJ2-1	-	TRBD2	TGTGCCAGCAGTCCTCGCTGGGAGCGGGAGGGTTGGGATGAGCAGTTCTTC	CASSPRWEREGWDEQFF
TRBV4-1	TRBJ2-5	-	-	TGCGCCAGCAGCCAAGAAGGAACGAGGGTCTGGGAGACCCAGTACTTC	CASSQEGTRVWETQYF
TRBV28	TRBJ2-7	-	-	TGTGCCAGCAGTTTGGGCGGGGTCTCCTACGAGCAGTACTTC	CASSLGGVSYEQYF
TRBV6-5	TRBJ1-1	-	-	TGTGCCAGCAGTTACTCAACGGGGAAAACTGAAGCTTTCTTT	CASSYSTGKTEAFF